This TCR beta chain stems from a study of shared clonotypes between healthy human individuals. The wider study: Every donor yielded three CD4 naive, three CD4 memory, two CD8 naive and one CD8 memory plate.

Around 30,000 T cell genomes (approximately 210 ng DNA) went into each sorted-subset replicate. Sequenced by immunoSEQ multiplex PCR; TCRdb stores in-frame clones only, minus some. This sample has a few hundred thousand clones; roughly 80% occur once, and the top ten carry less than 11%. V shed 8 bases and J shed 0 bases, with 8 bases lying between them. This CDR3 contains 13 residues. Per germline, CDR1 MNHEY and CDR2 SMNVEV (reference sequence). This clone was found once. What it binds is unknown. Study-wide findings and caveats: Relative to clonotypes present in all four donors, those not shared had lower generation probabilities.

The receptor comes from a man aged 25-40 years in good health. J is TRBJ1-3 and V is TRBV27; D gene ambiguous. The source material was memory CD4+ T cells sorted from blood. Subset here: CD45RA-negative fraction. CDR3 bases: TGTGCCAGCCGGAAGAGCTCTGGAAACACCATATATTTT. Its translation is CASRKSSGNTIYF.